One sample yielded the 8 T cell receptor beta chains listed below, sequenced in a study of T cell repertoires in ileal Crohn's disease. Generated by immunoSEQ multiplex PCR, the TCRdb table keeps only in-frame clones and is missing some. Of approximately 13,000 clones detected, more than 60% appear once; the ten largest clones hold about 15%. Sample time point: inflamed ileum from the surgical specimen. Sequenced: ileal tissue. Every receptor here comes from an adult with Crohn's disease.

This clone was found once. The chain employs TRBV6-5 and TRBJ1-3, with unresolved D. The CDR3 has 12 residues. The germline V and J ends were trimmed by 8 bases and 0 bases, with 5 bases remaining between them. Germline CDR1 and CDR2: MNHEY and SVGAGI. CDR3 loop: CASQSSGNTIYF. In DNA form, the CDR3 reads TGTGCCAGCCAATCCTCTGGAAACACCATATATTTT.

In this sample, this clone turned up a few times. The chain employs TRBV6-1 and TRBJ1-1; perhaps TRBD1 as D (6 bases). The CDR3 covers 18 residues. Trimming removed 3 bases from V and 5 bases from J, with 25 bases in between. Germline loops: CDR1 MNHNS, CDR2 SASEGT. This CDR3 reads CASSEPLLQGHLRTEAFF. CDR3 nucleotides: TGTGCCAGCAGTGAGCCCCTGCTCCAGGGACACCTGAGGACTGAAGCTTTCTTT.

This clone was counted between two and nine times. This rearrangement joins TRBV6-5 to TRBJ1-5; D uncertain. Germline CDR1 MNHEY, CDR2 SVGAGI. The germline V and J ends were trimmed by 2 bases and 1 base, with 6 bases remaining between them. The CDR3 is 14 amino acids. CDR3 protein: CASSYRQSNQPQHF. The CDR3 DNA reads TGTGCCAGCAGTTACAGGCAGAGCAATCAGCCCCAGCATTTT.

The chain uses TRBV7-6 and TRBJ2-2; tentative D call: TRBD1 (5 bases). V was cut by 5 bases and J by 2 bases, with 9 bases left in between. The CDR3 consists of 14 residues. Germline values: CDR1 SGHVS, CDR2 FNYEAQ. The CDR3 protein is CASSRDSNTGELFF. CDR3 bases: TGTGCCAGCAGCCGCGACAGTAACACCGGGGAGCTGTTTTTT.

DNA of the CDR3: TGTGCCAGCACCTGGGGCACTGAAGCTTTCTTT. Translation: CASTWGTEAFF. The chain employs TRBV6-1 and TRBJ1-1; D is unresolved. The germline V and J ends were trimmed by 7 bases and 4 bases, with 7 bases remaining between them. The CDR3 is 11 residues long. The germline gives CDR1 MNHNS, CDR2 SASEGT.

This clone was counted once. The rearrangement uses TRBV7-2 and TRBJ1-1; D unclear. The germline CDR1 and CDR2 sequences are SGHTA and FQGNSA. The CDR3 spans 15 residues. V lost 1 base and J lost 1, with 10 bases in between. The CDR3 reads CASSLVVTTNTEAFF. CDR3 nucleotides: TGTGCCAGCAGCTTAGTTGTGACAACGAACACTGAAGCTTTCTTT.

Worth noting for this clone: This specimen includes other DNA sequences encoding the same CDR3. The chain combines TRBV30 with TRBJ2-7; 7 bases agree with TRBD2. The junction had 5 bases not matched to a gene; V was cut back by 5 bases and J by 7 bases. Germline CDR1 GTSNPN, CDR2 SVGIG (reference sequence). The CDR3 loop spans 11 amino acids. The CDR3 region has the DNA TGTGCCTGGTCGTGGGGGGGAGAGCAGTACTTC. Amino acid sequence: CAWSWGGEQYF. Full variable domain (outside the CDR3, taken from reference TRBV30 and TRBJ2-7): SQTIHQWPATLVQPVGSPLSLECTVEGTSNPNLYWYRQAAGRGLQLLFYSVGIGQISSEVPQNLSASRPQDRQFILSSKKLLLSDSGFYLCAWSWGGEQYFGPGTRLTVT.

V and J are TRBV19 and TRBJ2-1; D gene unclear. The V end was cut by 6 bases, the J end by 0 bases, with 12 bases between. CDR1 and CDR2 from the germline V gene are LNHDA and SQIVND (reference sequence). The CDR3 loop spans 15 amino acids. DNA of the CDR3: TGTGCCAGTAGGACGTCCCCTAGCTCCTACAATGAGCAGTTCTTC. Translated, it gives CASRTSPSSYNEQFF.